This T cell receptor (beta chain) was documented in a study of blood T cell repertoires in COVID-19. Study details: Specimens from acute and convalescent COVID-19 originated in the United States, Italy and Spain. T cells, B-cell-depleted T cells, or PBMCs provided the cDNA or gDNA that served as material.

This CDR3 has 15 amino acids. V trimming: 5 bases; J trimming: 7 bases; junction bases outside the gene matches: 12. Germline V gene data show CDR1 as LNHNV and CDR2 as YYDKDF (reference sequence). Original data processing: Amplification with reference gene primers provided the estimates of nucleated cell counts. Here immunoSEQ multiplex PCR was the method, and the copy in TCRdb shows in-frame clones only, minus some. V and J calls and clone size come straight from that table; D and trimming were deduced from the DNA. The sample carries 150,000 to 200,000 clones, 80% to 90% recorded once. Sequenced sample: peripheral blood. The origin of this receptor is a woman in her sixties or seventies with COVID-19, enrolled during active disease. The rearrangement links TRBV15 to TRBJ1-2; 8 bases are shared with TRBD1. The CDR3 protein is CATSVLQGVRGGYTF. In DNA, the CDR3 is TGTGCCACCAGCGTTCTACAGGGGGTTCGAGGTGGCTACACCTTC.